This TCR beta chain comes out of a study of cytomegalovirus exposure and HLA in healthy donors. Study overall: Most donors, 70% to 85% of 350 to 450 genotyped, fell in the Caucasian-associated ancestry cluster.

PCR employed 60 Vbeta and 13 Jbeta primers. This table comes from immunoSEQ multiplex PCR, and its TCRdb copy is limited to in-frame clones, with some not included. Of 85,000 to 120,000 clones in the sample, more than 60% were seen once. The sample holds a few counts of this clone. The CDR3 loop spans 15 amino acids. V was cut by 4 bases and J by 5 bases, with 18 bases left in between. Germline CDR1 is SGHDT and CDR2 is YYEEEE. The sequenced material came from PBMCs. The source of this sequence is a man aged 35 to 55 in good health and CMV-seronegative. The chain joins TRBV5-6 to TRBJ1-1, with D possibly being TRBD1 (5 bases). The CDR3 region has the DNA TGTGCCAGCAGCGAAGGCCCCCGGGGGTATACTGAAGCTTTCTTT. Protein: CASSEGPRGYTEAFF.